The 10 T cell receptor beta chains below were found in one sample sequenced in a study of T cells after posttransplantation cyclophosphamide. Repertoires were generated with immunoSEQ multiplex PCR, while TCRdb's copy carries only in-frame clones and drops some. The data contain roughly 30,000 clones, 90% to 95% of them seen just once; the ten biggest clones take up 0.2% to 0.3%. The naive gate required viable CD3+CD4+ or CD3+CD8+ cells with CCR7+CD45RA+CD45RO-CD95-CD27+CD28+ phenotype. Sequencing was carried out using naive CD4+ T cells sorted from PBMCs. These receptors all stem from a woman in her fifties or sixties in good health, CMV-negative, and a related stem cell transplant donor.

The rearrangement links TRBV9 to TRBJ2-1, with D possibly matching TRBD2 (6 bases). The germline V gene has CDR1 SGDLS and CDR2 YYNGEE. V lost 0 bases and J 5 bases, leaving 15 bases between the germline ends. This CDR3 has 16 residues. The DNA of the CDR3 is TGTGCCAGCAGCGTAGAAGTCGCGGGACCCGACAATGAGCAGTTCTTC. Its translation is CASSVEVAGPDNEQFF.

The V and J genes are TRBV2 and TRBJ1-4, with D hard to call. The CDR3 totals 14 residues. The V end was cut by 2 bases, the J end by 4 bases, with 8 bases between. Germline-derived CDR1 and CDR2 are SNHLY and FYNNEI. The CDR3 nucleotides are TGTGCCAGCAGTGAAACACAGTATAATGAAAAACTGTTTTTT. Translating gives CASSETQYNEKLFF.

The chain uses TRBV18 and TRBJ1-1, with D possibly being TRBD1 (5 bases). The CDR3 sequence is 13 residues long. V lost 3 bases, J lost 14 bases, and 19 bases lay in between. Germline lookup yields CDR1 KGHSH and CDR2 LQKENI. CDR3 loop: CASSPTTELNPFF. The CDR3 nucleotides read TGTGCCAGCTCACCGACGACAGAACTGAATCCCTTCTTT.

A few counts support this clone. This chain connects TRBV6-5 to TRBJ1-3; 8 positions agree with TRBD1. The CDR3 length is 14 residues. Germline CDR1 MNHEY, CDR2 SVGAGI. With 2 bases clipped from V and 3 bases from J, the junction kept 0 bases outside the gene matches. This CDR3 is CASSYDRGGNTIYF. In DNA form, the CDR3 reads TGTGCCAGCAGTTACGACAGGGGTGGAAACACCATATATTTT.

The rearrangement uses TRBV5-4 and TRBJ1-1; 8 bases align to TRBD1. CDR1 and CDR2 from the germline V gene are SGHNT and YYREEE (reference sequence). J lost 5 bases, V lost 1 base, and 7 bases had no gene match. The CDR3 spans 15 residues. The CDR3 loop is CASSLWQGARTEAFF. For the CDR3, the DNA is TGTGCCAGCAGCTTGTGGCAGGGGGCGCGTACTGAAGCTTTCTTT. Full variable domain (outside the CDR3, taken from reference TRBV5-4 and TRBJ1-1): ETGVTQSPTHLIKTRGQQVTLRCSSQSGHNTVSWYQQALGQGPQFIFQYYREEENGRGNFPPRFSGLQFPNYSSELNVNALELDDSALYLCASSLWQGARTEAFFGQGTRLTVV.

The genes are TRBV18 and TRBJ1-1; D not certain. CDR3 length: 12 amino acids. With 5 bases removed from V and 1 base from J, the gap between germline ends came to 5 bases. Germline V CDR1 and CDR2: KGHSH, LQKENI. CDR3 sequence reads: CASSATNTEAFF. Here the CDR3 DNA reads TGTGCCAGCTCAGCTACGAACACTGAAGCTTTCTTT.

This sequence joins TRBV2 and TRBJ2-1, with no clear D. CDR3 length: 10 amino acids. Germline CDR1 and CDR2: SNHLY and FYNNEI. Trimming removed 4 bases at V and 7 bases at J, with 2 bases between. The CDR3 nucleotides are TGTGCCAGCAGTGTAAATGAGCAGTTCTTC. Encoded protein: CASSVNEQFF.

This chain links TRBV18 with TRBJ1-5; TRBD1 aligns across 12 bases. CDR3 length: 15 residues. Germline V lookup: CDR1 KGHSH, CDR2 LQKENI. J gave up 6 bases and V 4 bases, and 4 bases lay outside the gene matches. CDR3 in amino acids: CASSLGTGGSQPQHF. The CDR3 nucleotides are TGTGCCAGCTCACTCGGGACAGGGGGCTCTCAGCCCCAGCATTTT.

CDR3 in amino acids: CASSLYGLAGGGGELFF. Here the CDR3 DNA reads TGTGCCAGCAGTTTATACGGACTAGCGGGAGGTGGCGGGGAGCTGTTTTTT. The rearrangement links TRBV28 to TRBJ2-2, with 14 positions matching TRBD2. This CDR3 spans 17 amino acids. Unmatched junction bases numbered 5, after V lost 1 base and J lost 7 bases. The germline gives CDR1 MDHEN, CDR2 SYDVKM. Looking up the rest from reference TRBV28 and TRBJ2-2 gives the full variable domain: DVKVTQSSRYLVKRTGEKVFLECVQDMDHENMFWYRQDPGLGLRLIYFSYDVKMKEKGDIPEGYSVSREKKERFSLILESASTNQTSMYLCASSLYGLAGGGGELFFGEGSRLTVL.

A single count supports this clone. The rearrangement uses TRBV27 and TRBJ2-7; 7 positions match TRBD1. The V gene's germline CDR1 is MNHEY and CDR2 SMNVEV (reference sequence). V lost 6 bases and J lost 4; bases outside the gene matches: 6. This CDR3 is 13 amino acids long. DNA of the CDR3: TGTGCCAGCAGATCCGGGACAGCTTACGAGCAGTACTTC. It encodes CASRSGTAYEQYF.